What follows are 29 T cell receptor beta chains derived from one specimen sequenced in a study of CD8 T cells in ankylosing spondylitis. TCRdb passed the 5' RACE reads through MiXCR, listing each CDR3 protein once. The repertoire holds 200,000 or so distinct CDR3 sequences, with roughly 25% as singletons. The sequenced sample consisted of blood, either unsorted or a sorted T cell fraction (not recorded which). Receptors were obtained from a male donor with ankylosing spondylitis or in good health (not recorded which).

In DNA, the CDR3 is TGTGCCAGCAGCTTAGCCCTGTGGTTCCAAGAGACCCAGTACTTC. As protein: CASSLALWFQETQYF. V gene TRBV7-2 combines with J gene TRBJ2-5; D remains unclear. The CDR3 sequence is 15 residues long. The V gene's germline CDR1 is SGHTA and CDR2 FQGNSA. The V gene lost 0 bases and the J gene lost 1 base, with 9 bases spanning the gap.

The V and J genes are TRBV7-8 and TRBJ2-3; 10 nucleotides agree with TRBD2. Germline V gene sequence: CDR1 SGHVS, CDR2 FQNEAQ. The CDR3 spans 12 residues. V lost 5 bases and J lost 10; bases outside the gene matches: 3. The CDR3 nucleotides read TGTGCCAGCAGCCAAGCGGGAGGGGCGCAGTATTTT. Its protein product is CASSQAGGAQYF.

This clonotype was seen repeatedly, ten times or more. The CDR3 here is CASSAVTSGGETQYF. The CDR3 DNA is TGTGCCAGCAGCGCCGTGACTAGCGGGGGAGAGACCCAGTACTTC. The V gene is TRBV5-5, the J gene TRBJ2-5; the match to TRBD2 covers 12 bases. The CDR3 covers 15 residues. Per germline, CDR1 SGHKS and CDR2 YYEKEE (reference sequence). Trimming took 4 bases from V and 4 from J; bases not matched to a gene: 5.

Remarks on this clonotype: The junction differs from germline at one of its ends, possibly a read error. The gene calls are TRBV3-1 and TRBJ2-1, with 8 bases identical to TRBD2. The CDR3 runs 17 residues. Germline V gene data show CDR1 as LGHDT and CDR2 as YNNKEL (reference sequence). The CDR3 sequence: CATSHEPGTSWFNEQFF. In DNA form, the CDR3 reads TGTGCCACCAGCCACGAGCCTGGGACTAGTTGGTTCAATGAGCAGTTCTTC.

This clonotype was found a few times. The CDR3 DNA follows: TGCAGCGCTGGGGGTCTGGGGGATACGCAGTATTTT. Its translation is CSAGGLGDTQYF. V and J are TRBV29-1 and TRBJ2-3; D could derive from TRBD1 or TRBD2 (5 bases each). Trimming cost V 7 bases and J 6 bases, with 14 bases left between them. The CDR3 spans 12 residues. Germline CDR1 is SQVTM and CDR2 is ANQGSEA.

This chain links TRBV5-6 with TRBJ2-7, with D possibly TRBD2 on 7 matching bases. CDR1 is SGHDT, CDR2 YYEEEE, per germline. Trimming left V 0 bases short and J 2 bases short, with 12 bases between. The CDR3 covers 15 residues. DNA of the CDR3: TGTGCCAGCAGCTTGGATGGGGGGGCGGCCTACGAGCAGTACTTC. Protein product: CASSLDGGAAYEQYF.

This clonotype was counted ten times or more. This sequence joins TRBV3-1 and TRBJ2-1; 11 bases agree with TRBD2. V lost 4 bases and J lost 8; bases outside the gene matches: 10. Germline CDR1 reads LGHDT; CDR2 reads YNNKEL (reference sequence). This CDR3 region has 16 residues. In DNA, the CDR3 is TGTGCCAGCAGCCCCACTAGCGGGAGAGTTTCACATGAGCAGTTCTTC. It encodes CASSPTSGRVSHEQFF.

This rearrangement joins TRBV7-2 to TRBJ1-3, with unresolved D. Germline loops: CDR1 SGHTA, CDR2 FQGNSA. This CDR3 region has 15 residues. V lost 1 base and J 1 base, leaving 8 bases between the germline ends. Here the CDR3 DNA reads TGTGCCAGCAGCTTAGAGGGCAGGTCTGGAAACACCATATATTTT. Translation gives CASSLEGRSGNTIYF.

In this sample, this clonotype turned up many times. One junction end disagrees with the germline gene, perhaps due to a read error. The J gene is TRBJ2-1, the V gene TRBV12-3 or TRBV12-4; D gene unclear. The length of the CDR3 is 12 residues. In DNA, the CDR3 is TGTGCCAGCACCAGTGGTGGGTTTGAGATGATCTTC. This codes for CASTSGGFEMIF.

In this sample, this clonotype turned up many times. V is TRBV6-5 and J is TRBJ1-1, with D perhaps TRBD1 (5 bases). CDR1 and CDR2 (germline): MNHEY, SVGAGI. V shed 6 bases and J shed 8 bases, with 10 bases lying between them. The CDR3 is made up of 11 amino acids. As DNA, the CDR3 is TGTGCCAGCAGCCCGGGGCTCGAAGCTTTCTTT. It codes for CASSPGLEAFF.

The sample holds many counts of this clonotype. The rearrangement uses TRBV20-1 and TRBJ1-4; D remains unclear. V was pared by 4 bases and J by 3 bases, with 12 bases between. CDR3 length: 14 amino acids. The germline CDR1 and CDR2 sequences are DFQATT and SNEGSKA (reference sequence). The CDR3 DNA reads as TGCAGTGCTACAAGGAATCCCGCTAATGAAAAACTGTTTTTT. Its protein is CSATRNPANEKLFF.

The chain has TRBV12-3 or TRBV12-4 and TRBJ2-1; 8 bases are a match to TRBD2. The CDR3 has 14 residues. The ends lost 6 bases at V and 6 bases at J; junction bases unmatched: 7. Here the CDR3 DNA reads TGTGCCAGCAGCCCCCAACTAGCGGTCAATGAGCAGTTCTTC. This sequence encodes CASSPQLAVNEQFF.

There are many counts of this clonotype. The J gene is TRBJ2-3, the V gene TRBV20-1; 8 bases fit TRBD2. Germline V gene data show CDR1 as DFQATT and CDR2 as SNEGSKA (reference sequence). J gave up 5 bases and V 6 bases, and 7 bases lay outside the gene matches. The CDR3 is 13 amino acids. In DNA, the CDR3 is TGCAGTGCCACCGGACTAGCAAGAGATACGCAGTATTTT. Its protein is CSATGLARDTQYF.

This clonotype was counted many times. The CDR3 DNA sequence: TGCGCCAGCACCACCGGGCTAGCGGGAATCTCTGGGGCCAACGTCCTGACTTTC. Encoded protein: CASTTGLAGISGANVLTF. The chain has TRBV5-1 and TRBJ2-6, with 9 bases fitting TRBD2. Trimming cost V 6 bases and J 0 bases; bases outside gene matches: 10. The CDR3 is 18 amino acids. The germline gives CDR1 SGHRS, CDR2 YFSETQ.

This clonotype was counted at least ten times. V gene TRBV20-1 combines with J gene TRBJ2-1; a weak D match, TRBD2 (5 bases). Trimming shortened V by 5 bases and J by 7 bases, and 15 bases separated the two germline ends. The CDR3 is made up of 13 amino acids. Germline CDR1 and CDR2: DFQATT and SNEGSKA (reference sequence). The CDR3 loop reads CSALRGSWNEQFF. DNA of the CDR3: TGCAGTGCTCTCCGGGGTAGCTGGAATGAGCAGTTCTTC.

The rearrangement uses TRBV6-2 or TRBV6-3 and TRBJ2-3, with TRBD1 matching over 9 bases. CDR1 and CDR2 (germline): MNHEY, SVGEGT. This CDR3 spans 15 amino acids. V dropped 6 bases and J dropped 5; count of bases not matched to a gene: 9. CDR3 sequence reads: CASSLGTGRLDTQYF. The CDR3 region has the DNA TGTGCCAGCAGCCTCGGGACAGGGCGCTTAGATACGCAGTATTTT.

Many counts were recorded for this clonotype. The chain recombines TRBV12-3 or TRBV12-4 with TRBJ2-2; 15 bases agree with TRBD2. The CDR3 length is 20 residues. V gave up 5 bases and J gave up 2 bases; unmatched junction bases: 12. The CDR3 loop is CASSPWTSGRAGRNTGELFF. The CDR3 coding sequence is TGTGCCAGCAGTCCCTGGACTAGCGGGAGGGCGGGAAGAAACACCGGGGAGCTGTTTTTT.

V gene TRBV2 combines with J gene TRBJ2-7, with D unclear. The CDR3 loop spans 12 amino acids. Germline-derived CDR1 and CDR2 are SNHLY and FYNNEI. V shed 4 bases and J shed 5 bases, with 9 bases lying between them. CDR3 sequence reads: CASSVGEHEQYF. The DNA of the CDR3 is TGTGCCAGCAGTGTTGGGGAACACGAGCAGTACTTC.

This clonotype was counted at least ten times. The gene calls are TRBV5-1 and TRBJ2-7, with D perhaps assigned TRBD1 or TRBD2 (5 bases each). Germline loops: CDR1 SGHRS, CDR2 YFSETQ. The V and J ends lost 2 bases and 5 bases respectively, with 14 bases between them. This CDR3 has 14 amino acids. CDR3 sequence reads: CASSLIGTVDEQYF. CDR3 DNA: TGCGCCAGCAGCTTAATAGGGACCGTCGACGAGCAGTACTTC.

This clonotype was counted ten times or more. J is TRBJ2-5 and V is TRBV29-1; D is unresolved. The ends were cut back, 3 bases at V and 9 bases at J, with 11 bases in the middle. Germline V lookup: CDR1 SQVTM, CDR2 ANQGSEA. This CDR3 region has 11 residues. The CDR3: CSVDKLQAQYF. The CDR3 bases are TGCAGCGTTGACAAGCTCCAGGCCCAGTACTTC.

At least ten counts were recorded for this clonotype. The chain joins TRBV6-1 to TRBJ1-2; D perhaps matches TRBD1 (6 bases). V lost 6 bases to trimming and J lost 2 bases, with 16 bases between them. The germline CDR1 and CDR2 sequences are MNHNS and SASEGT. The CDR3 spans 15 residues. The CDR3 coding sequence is TGTGCCAGCAGACCGAACTTTCAGGGGAACTATGGCTACACCTTC. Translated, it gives CASRPNFQGNYGYTF.

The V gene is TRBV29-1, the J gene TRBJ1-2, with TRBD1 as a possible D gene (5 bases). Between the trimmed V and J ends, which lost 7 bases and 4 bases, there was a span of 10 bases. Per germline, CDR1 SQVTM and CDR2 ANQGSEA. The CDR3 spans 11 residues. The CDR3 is CSGGGTYGYTF. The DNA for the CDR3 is TGCAGCGGGGGGGGAACCTATGGCTACACCTTC. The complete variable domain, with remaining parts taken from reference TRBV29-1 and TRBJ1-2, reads SAVISQKPSRDICQRGTSLTIQCQVDSQVTMMFWYRQQPGQSLTLIATANQGSEATYESGFVIDKFPISRPNLTFSTLTVSNMSPEDSSIYLCSGGGTYGYTFGSGTRLTVV.

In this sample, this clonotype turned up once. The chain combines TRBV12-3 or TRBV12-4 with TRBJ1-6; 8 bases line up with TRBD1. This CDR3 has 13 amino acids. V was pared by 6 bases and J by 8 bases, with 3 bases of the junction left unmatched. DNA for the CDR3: TGTGCCAGCAGGTCAGGGGGCGATTCACCCCTCCACTTT. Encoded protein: CASRSGGDSPLHF.

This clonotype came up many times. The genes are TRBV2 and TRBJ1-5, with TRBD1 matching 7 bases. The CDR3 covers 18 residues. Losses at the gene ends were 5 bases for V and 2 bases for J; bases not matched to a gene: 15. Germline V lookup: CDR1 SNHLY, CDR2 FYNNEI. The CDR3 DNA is TGTGCCAGCAGTTTGGGAGCGACAGGGTGGCTTCGCAATCAGCCCCAGCATTTT. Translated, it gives CASSLGATGWLRNQPQHF.

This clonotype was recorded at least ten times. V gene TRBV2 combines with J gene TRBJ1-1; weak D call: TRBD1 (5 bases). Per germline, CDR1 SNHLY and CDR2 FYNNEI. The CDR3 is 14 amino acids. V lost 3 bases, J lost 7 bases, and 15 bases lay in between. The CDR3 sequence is CASSDSSGLGEAFF. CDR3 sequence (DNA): TGTGCCAGCAGTGACTCTTCAGGGTTAGGTGAAGCTTTCTTT.

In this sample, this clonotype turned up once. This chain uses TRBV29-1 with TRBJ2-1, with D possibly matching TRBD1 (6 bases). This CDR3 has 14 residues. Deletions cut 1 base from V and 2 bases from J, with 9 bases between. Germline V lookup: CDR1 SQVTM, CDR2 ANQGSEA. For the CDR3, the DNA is TGCAGCGTTGAAGGCCCAGGGGCCTACAATGAGCAGTTCTTC. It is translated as CSVEGPGAYNEQFF.

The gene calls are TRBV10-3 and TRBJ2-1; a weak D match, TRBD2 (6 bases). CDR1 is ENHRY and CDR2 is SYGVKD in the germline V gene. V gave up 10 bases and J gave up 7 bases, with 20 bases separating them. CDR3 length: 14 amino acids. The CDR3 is CATVVDAEGNEQFF. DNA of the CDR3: TGTGCCACTGTGGTGGACGCGGAGGGGAATGAGCAGTTCTTC.

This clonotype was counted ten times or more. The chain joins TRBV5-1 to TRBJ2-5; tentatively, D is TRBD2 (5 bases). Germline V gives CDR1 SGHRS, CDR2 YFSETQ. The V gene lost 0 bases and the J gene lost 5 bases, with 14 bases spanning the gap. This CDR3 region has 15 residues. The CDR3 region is CASSLGVGVVETQYF. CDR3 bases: TGCGCCAGCAGCTTGGGTGTGGGAGTGGTGGAGACCCAGTACTTC.

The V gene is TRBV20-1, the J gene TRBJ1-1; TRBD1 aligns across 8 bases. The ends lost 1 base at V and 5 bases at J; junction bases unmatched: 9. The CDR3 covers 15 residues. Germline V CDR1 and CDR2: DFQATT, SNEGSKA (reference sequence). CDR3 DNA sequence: TGCAGTGCTAGAGCAAGGACAGGGCTTGGGACTGAAGCTTTCTTT. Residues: CSARARTGLGTEAFF.